This is a list of T cell receptor beta chains from one sample in a study of OX40 agonist ivuxolimab in advanced cancers. Profiling relied on immunoSEQ multiplex PCR, and the TCRdb table lists in-frame clones only, not all of them. Counted here are roughly 97,000 clones, 86% occurring once; the ten biggest clones make up around 5.5%. The starting material was CD4+ or CD8+ T cells sorted from blood, obtained in a trial of the OX40 agonist ivuxolimab. All receptors come from an adult with an advanced solid tumor such as melanoma, head and neck, liver or kidney cancer. Both conserved end residues are part of each CDR3. Size tells how often a clone was seen (once, few, many) or the class of an expanded clone, and some rows leave it out.

TRBJ2-3 . TRBV19 CASSAPGADTQYF
TRBJ2-7 . TRBV11-3 CASSLGQTSYEQYF
TRBJ1-5 . TRBV19 CASTFTGGNQPQHF
TRBJ2-1 few TRBV19 CASSVWGEQFF
TRBJ2-4 . TRBV5-1 CASSLFGGRYDSAKNIQYF
TRBJ1-3 . TRBV6-6 CASRPGGDTIYF
TRBJ2-5 . TRBV7-8 CASSLAGGLETQYF
TRBJ1-2 . TRBV30 CVLDRDNYGYTF
TRBJ2-7 . TRBV10-3 CAISQGGREQYF
TRBJ1-4 . TRBV18 CASSRQQGSNEKLFF
TRBJ1-3 . TRBV30 CAWRKRNTGNTIYF
TRBJ1-3 . TRBV5-1 CASSLGDRGNTIYF
TRBJ2-1 few TRBV10-3 CAISSTGEPYNEQFF
TRBJ2-3 . TRBV7-9 CASSQGHSTDTQYF
TRBJ2-1 . TRBV7-7 CASSRGDGNEQFF
TRBJ1-4 few TRBV19 CASSISGFREKLFF
TRBJ2-3 few TRBV30 CAWSDGADTQYF
TRBJ1-4 . TRBV7-2 CASRLQTAANEKLFF
TRBJ2-5 once TRBV4-2 CASSPGGGTSDWETQYF
TRBJ2-6 . TRBV2 CASSGPGGLSGANVLTF
TRBJ2-7 . TRBV7-2 CASSPPPGLAGASYEQYF
TRBJ2-1 . TRBV30 CAWSGVGSYNEQFF
TRBJ2-2 few TRBV6-1 CASSEAAGGLGELFF
TRBJ1-1 . TRBV5-1 CASSSGQGQIEAFF
TRBJ1-5 . TRBV13 CASSNRFQPQHF
TRBJ1-1 few TRBV29-1 CSILRREGTEAFF
TRBJ2-2 . TRBV2 CASSEGWGRSDTGELFF